The 21 T cell receptor beta chains below were found in one sample sequenced in a study of blood T cell repertoires in COVID-19. Profiling relied on immunoSEQ multiplex PCR, and the TCRdb table lists in-frame clones only, not all of them. The table has some 320,000 clones, roughly 89% seen once. Specimen: PBMCs or T cells enriched from blood (not recorded which). These receptors all stem from a man aged 60 to 69 who had recovered from COVID-19.

This chain connects TRBV5-1 to TRBJ2-1; TRBD2 matches at 12 bases. Germline-derived CDR1 and CDR2 are SGHRS and YFSETQ. Losses at the gene ends were 4 bases for V and 0 bases for J; bases not matched to a gene: 5. The CDR3 is made up of 17 amino acids. The CDR3 loop is CASSAGLAGLSYNEQFF. CDR3 DNA sequence: TGCGCCAGCAGCGCCGGACTAGCGGGACTCTCCTACAATGAGCAGTTCTTC.

The rearrangement joins TRBV6-5 to TRBJ1-1; 10 nucleotides line up with TRBD1. Germline CDR1 is MNHEY and CDR2 is SVGAGI. After removal of 7 bases from V and 1 base from J, the junction contained 3 bases not matched to a gene. The CDR3 runs to 14 residues. In DNA, the CDR3 is TGTGCCAGCAAATGGGACAGGGGGAACACTGAAGCTTTCTTT. Amino acids: CASKWDRGNTEAFF.

V is TRBV7-2 and J is TRBJ1-3; 9 bases align to TRBD1. The CDR3 has 17 amino acids. The junction had 5 bases not matched to a gene; V was cut back by 1 base and J by 1 base. Germline CDR1 and CDR2: SGHTA and FQGNSA. In DNA form, the CDR3 reads TGTGCCAGCAGCTTAGTACGGACAGGGGAATCTGGAAACACCATATATTTT. The encoded protein is CASSLVRTGESGNTIYF.

This chain joins TRBV28 and TRBJ1-1, with 9 bases fitting TRBD1. V gave up 7 bases and J gave up 5 bases; unmatched junction bases: 11. Germline lookup yields CDR1 MDHEN and CDR2 SYDVKM. The CDR3 consists of 15 residues. CDR3 in DNA: TGTGCCAGCATTCGAGGGGGGGACAGGGTGACTGAAGCTTTCTTT. Encoded protein: CASIRGGDRVTEAFF.

The rearrangement joins TRBV5-1 to TRBJ1-2; tentatively, D is TRBD1 (5 bases). V lost 1 base and J lost 7, with 17 bases in between. The CDR3 extends over 15 amino acids. From germline, CDR1 is SGHRS and CDR2 YFSETQ. CDR3 in amino acids: CASSLRLGGGLGYTF. The CDR3 bases are TGCGCCAGCAGCTTGCGTCTGGGGGGAGGTCTTGGCTACACCTTC.

The rearrangement joins TRBV25-1 to TRBJ1-2; the D is unclear. The ends were cut back, 8 bases at V and 3 bases at J, with 10 bases in the middle. Per germline, CDR1 MGHDK and CDR2 SYGVNS. This CDR3 comprises 12 residues. CDR3 sequence: CASATLDYGYTF. In nucleotides, the CDR3 is TGTGCCAGCGCAACCCTAGACTATGGCTACACCTTC.

The J gene is TRBJ1-1, the V gene TRBV5-1; D remains unclear. The CDR3 contains 9 residues. The V gene lost 3 bases and the J gene lost 10 bases, with 4 bases spanning the gap. Germline CDR1 SGHRS, CDR2 YFSETQ. The DNA for the CDR3 is TGCGCCAGCAGCTCAGTAGCTTTCTTT. It codes for CASSSVAFF.

This clone appeared once. V usage is TRBV27 and J usage is TRBJ2-7; 8 nucleotides line up with TRBD2. With 3 bases clipped from V and 3 bases from J, the junction kept 7 bases outside the gene matches. CDR1 and CDR2 from the germline V gene are MNHEY and SMNVEV (reference sequence). The CDR3 is 15 amino acids. CDR3 sequence: CASSLGAGVFYEQYF. Here the CDR3 DNA reads TGTGCCAGCAGTTTGGGAGCGGGAGTGTTCTACGAGCAGTACTTC.

This clone was picked up one time. In nucleotides, the CDR3 is TGTGCCAGCAGCTCGGGACTAGCGGGGTTACCGCCCTACAATGAGCAGTTCTTC. Translation: CASSSGLAGLPPYNEQFF. The chain couples TRBV7-9 to TRBJ2-1; the match to TRBD2 covers 13 bases. CDR1 and CDR2 (germline): SEHNR, FQNEAQ (reference sequence). V lost 4 bases, J lost 2 bases, and 8 bases stayed unmatched. CDR3 length equals 18 residues.

The chain uses TRBV5-1 and TRBJ1-5, with 9 bases aligning to TRBD1. Trimming at V came to 4 bases and at J to 0 bases, leaving 8 bases not matched to a gene. CDR1 and CDR2 from the germline V gene are SGHRS and YFSETQ. The CDR3 has 17 residues. The CDR3 coding sequence is TGCGCCAGCAGCCCGGGACAGGGTGACTCTAGCAATCAGCCCCAGCATTTT. Amino acid sequence: CASSPGQGDSSNQPQHF.

The gene calls are TRBV3-1 (or the pseudogene TRBV3-2) and TRBJ2-7; 7 bases align to TRBD2. The J segment lost 2 bases and the V segment lost 2 bases, leaving 9 bases of the junction unmatched. Germline CDR1 is LGHDT and CDR2 is YNNKEL (reference sequence). CDR3 length: 16 residues. CDR3 sequence (DNA): TGTGCCAGCAGCCAAATCCCAGCGGGGCTCGCCTACGAGCAGTACTTC. Amino acids: CASSQIPAGLAYEQYF.

The rearrangement links TRBV5-1 to TRBJ1-1; 8 bases are a match to TRBD1. The CDR3 consists of 14 residues. Germline CDR1 reads SGHRS; CDR2 reads YFSETQ. With V trimmed by 4 bases and J by 5 bases, 7 bases remained unmatched. CDR3 DNA: TGCGCCAGCAGCACGGACAGGGTGGAGACTGAAGCTTTCTTT. It is translated as CASSTDRVETEAFF.

The rearrangement joins TRBV5-1 to TRBJ2-2, with D possibly TRBD1 on 6 matching bases. There are 17 residues in the CDR3. Germline values: CDR1 SGHRS, CDR2 YFSETQ. Trimming pared 0 bases from V and 4 bases from J, leaving 16 bases between. The CDR3 loop is CASSLVAGERGTGELFF. Here the CDR3 DNA reads TGCGCCAGCAGCTTGGTGGCAGGGGAGAGAGGCACCGGGGAGCTGTTTTTT. Full variable domain (rest looked up from reference TRBV5-1 and TRBJ2-2): KAGVTQTPRYLIKTRGQQVTLSCSPISGHRSVSWYQQTPGQGLQFLFEYFSETQRNKGNFPGRFSGRQFSNSRSEMNVSTLELGDSALYLCASSLVAGERGTGELFFGEGSRLTVL.

The V gene is TRBV4-3, the J gene TRBJ1-5, with a weak D call TRBD1 (5 bases). Germline CDR1 and CDR2: LGHNA and YSLEER. With 4 bases removed from V and 0 bases from J, the gap between germline ends came to 7 bases. The CDR3 is 14 amino acids. The CDR3 DNA reads TGCGCCAGCAGCCCAGGGAATAGCAATCAGCCCCAGCATTTT. The encoded protein is CASSPGNSNQPQHF.

The genes are TRBV11-2 and TRBJ1-5; D is unresolved. Germline V lookup: CDR1 SGHAT, CDR2 FQNNGV. The CDR3 is 13 amino acids. The V end lost 2 bases, the J end lost 7 bases, and 9 bases lay between the germline ends. The DNA of the CDR3 is TGTGCCAGCAGCTTAACGGGTGGGCAGCCCCAGCATTTT. It translates to CASSLTGGQPQHF.

The rearrangement links TRBV19 to TRBJ1-5, with D unclear. The CDR3 consists of 12 residues. V was trimmed by 4 bases and J by 6 bases, leaving 7 bases between them. The germline V gene has CDR1 LNHDA and CDR2 SQIVND (reference sequence). CDR3 DNA: TGTGCCAGTAGTACGACGGGTCAGCCCCAGCATTTT. This codes for CASSTTGQPQHF.

For this clone: Other DNA sequences of this sample code for an identical CDR3. The V gene is TRBV5-1, the J gene TRBJ2-1; 9 nucleotides align to TRBD2. Germline V gives CDR1 SGHRS, CDR2 YFSETQ. The CDR3 covers 15 residues. The J segment lost 7 bases and the V segment lost 0 bases, leaving 5 bases of the junction unmatched. This CDR3 is CASSLVLAGANEQFF. In DNA, the CDR3 is TGCGCCAGCAGCTTGGTGTTAGCGGGAGCTAATGAGCAGTTCTTC.

J is TRBJ2-7 and V is TRBV18, with 7 positions matching TRBD2. J was trimmed by 0 bases and V by 2 bases; bases with no gene match: 7. CDR1 is KGHSH and CDR2 is LQKENI in the germline V gene. The CDR3 length is 16 residues. CDR3 sequence: CASSPGQRGYSYEQYF. The CDR3 DNA sequence: TGTGCCAGCTCACCAGGGCAGCGGGGATACTCCTACGAGCAGTACTTC. The variable domain in full, completed from reference TRBV18 and TRBJ2-7, reads NAGVMQNPRHLVRRRGQEARLRCSPMKGHSHVYWYRQLPEEGLKFMVYLQKENIIDESGMPKERFSAEFPKEGPSILRIQQVVRGDSAAYFCASSPGQRGYSYEQYFGPGTRLTVT.

This rearrangement joins TRBV5-4 to TRBJ1-3; D unresolved. Trimming stripped 4 bases from V and 7 bases from J, with 18 bases between. CDR1 and CDR2 (germline): SGHNT, YYREEE (reference sequence). The CDR3 sequence is 15 residues long. The chain's CDR3 is CASSVDNLGGNTIYF. CDR3 sequence (DNA): TGTGCCAGCAGCGTAGACAACCTCGGAGGTAACACCATATATTTT.

The chain employs TRBV2 and TRBJ2-1; 12 bases align to TRBD2. The CDR3 contains 17 residues. The V segment lost 9 bases and the J segment 2 bases; nucleotides outside the gene matches: 11. Germline-derived CDR1 and CDR2 are SNHLY and FYNNEI. This chain's CDR3 is CARRGRLAGEAYNEQFF. In DNA form, the CDR3 reads TGTGCCAGACGGGGGAGACTAGCGGGAGAAGCCTACAATGAGCAGTTCTTC.

The rearrangement links TRBV7-2 to TRBJ2-1; no firm D call. Germline V gives CDR1 SGHTA, CDR2 FQGNSA. The CDR3 extends over 15 amino acids. V was cut by 5 bases and J by 2 bases, with 13 bases left in between. The CDR3 loop reads CASSANSYPYNEQFF. CDR3 nucleotides: TGTGCCAGCAGCGCTAACAGTTATCCCTACAATGAGCAGTTCTTC.